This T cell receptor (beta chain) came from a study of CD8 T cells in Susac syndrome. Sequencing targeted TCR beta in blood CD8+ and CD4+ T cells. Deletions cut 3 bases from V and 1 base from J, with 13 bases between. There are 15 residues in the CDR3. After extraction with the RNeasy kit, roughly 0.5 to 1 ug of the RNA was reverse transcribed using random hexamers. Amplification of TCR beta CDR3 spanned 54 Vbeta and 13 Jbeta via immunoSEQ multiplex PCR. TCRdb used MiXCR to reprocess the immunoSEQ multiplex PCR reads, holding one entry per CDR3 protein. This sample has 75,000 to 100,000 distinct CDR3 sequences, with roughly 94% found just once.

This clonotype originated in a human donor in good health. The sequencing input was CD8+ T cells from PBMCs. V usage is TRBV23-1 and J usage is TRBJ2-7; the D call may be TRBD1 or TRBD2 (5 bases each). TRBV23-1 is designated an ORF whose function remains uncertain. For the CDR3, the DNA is TGCGCCAGCAGTCACCAGGGAGTAGAGTCCTACGAGCAGTACTTC. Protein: CASSHQGVESYEQYF.